A selection of T cell receptor beta chains follows, all from one sample in a study of human T cells and chemical hapten exposure. TCRdb reanalysed the RACE reads using MiXCR and keeps one entry per CDR3 protein. The sample records approximately 52,000 distinct CDR3 sequences, 9.5% to 12% being singletons. The sequencing here drew on whole blood, taken in connection with sensitization to the hapten diphenylcyclopropenone (DPC). The receptors shown here come from a middle-aged woman with alopecia areata. Some clones in this sample may be carry-over from other donors' samples. Each CDR3 is given without its conserved first and last residue. Fields, in order: CDR3 length, V gene, D gene, J gene, CDR3 protein. A D gene is named only where the DNA matches it firmly.

>10|TRBV7-9|.|TRBJ1-1
ATLPFGTEAF
>15|TRBV28|TRBD1|TRBJ1-3
ASSLPDRGLSGNTIY
>14|TRBV6-1|TRBD2|TRBJ2-6
ASSVSGGSGANVLT
>14|TRBV20-1|TRBD1|TRBJ2-7
SASRGGYSSDYEQY
>13|TRBV6-5|.|TRBJ2-3
ASSRTSPSTDTQY
>11|TRBV6-6|.|TRBJ1-5
ASSPQGGQPQH
>12|TRBV7-8|.|TRBJ2-7
ASSLGTLSYEQY
>11|TRBV2|TRBD2|TRBJ2-1
ASSEGGYNEQF
>15|TRBV18|TRBD2|TRBJ2-1
ASSPVEGLAGDNEQF
>12|TRBV21-1|.|TRBJ1-1
ASSKDRTNTEAF
>13|TRBV2|TRBD1|TRBJ2-2
ASGDGTDATGELF
>14|TRBV7-2|TRBD2|TRBJ2-3
ASSRSSGGARDTQY
>14|TRBV11-2|.|TRBJ2-4
ASSPTWDVATSIQY
>15|TRBV10-1|TRBD2|TRBJ2-3
ASSESGGLGRIDTQY
>14|TRBV11-2|TRBD2|TRBJ2-3
ASSLDPGGGADTQY
>9|TRBV5-1|.|TRBJ1-1
ASSSGNEAF
>12|TRBV7-2|.|TRBJ1-5
ASSLESSNQPQH
>12|TRBV28|.|TRBJ2-5
ASSLSGGRETQY
>11|TRBV4-1|.|TRBJ2-2
ASSQEYTGELF
>15|TRBV4-1|TRBD2|TRBJ2-1
ASSQGEGSGTGNEQF
>11|TRBV7-2|.|TRBJ1-5
ASSPNRDQPQH
>13|TRBV19|.|TRBJ2-1
ASSMAGGVMIEQF
>13|TRBV6-6|TRBD2|TRBJ2-3
ASSGLAGGTDTQY
>11|TRBV28|.|TRBJ2-7
ASRGTVTYEQY
>11|TRBV7-6|.|TRBJ2-3
ASSSGIRDTQY
>15|TRBV12-3/TRBV12-4|.|TRBJ2-6
ASSPGHYVPGANVLT
>11|TRBV7-6|.|TRBJ2-4
ASSLGVENIQY
>10|TRBV6-5|.|TRBJ1-5
ASNPPGGHRH
>14|TRBV27|TRBD1|TRBJ2-3
ASGIQGAHSTDTQY
>14|TRBV7-3|.|TRBJ1-6
ASSLWGPAGNSPLH
>11|TRBV20-1|TRBD1|TRBJ2-5
SASDRGLETQY
>10|TRBV2|.|TRBJ2-7
ASRDVTYEQY
>11|TRBV20-1|.|TRBJ2-5
SARDRVQETQY
>12|TRBV11-3|.|TRBJ2-7
ASSFDFSPYEQY
>10|TRBV20-1|.|TRBJ1-6
SARRGNSPLH
>14|TRBV7-9|TRBD1|TRBJ1-4
ASSPPGQSTNEKLF
>13|TRBV20-1|TRBD2|TRBJ2-2
SANGLAPNTGELF
>13|TRBV27|TRBD1|TRBJ1-4
ASSPQGATNEKLF
>9|TRBV28|.|TRBJ1-1
ASRLTDEAF
>10|TRBV7-9|.|TRBJ1-1
ASSPRGTEAF